One sample yielded the 20 T cell receptor beta chains listed below, sequenced in a study of beta chain features in type 1 diabetes. cDNA synthesis used the whole RNA isolate, giving expressed TCRB sequences. Measured with immunoSEQ multiplex PCR; TCRdb has only the in-frame clones, and not every one. The data contain fewer than 450,000 clones, roughly 14% of them singletons. Study-wide results and limits: Among all four CD4+ subsets, Type 1 diabetes patients had TCRB CDR3s that were moderately but significantly shorter.

These TCRs' antigens remain unknown. Sequencing was carried out using naive CD4+ T cells from blood. These receptors all stem from a woman in her late teens or twenties with type 1 diabetes.

The V call is TRBV2, the J call TRBJ1-1, with a possible D match to TRBD1 (5 bases). The CDR3 has 13 amino acids. The V gene lost 3 bases and the J gene lost 9 bases, with 14 bases spanning the gap. Germline V CDR1 and CDR2: SNHLY, FYNNEI. CDR3 protein: CASSDSLGVKAFF. The CDR3 nucleotides are TGTGCCAGCAGTGATAGTTTAGGGGTTAAAGCTTTCTTT.

This clone was counted between two and nine times. J is TRBJ1-2 and V is TRBV2, with TRBD1 matching 7 bases. This CDR3 spans 14 amino acids. Trimming cost V 4 bases and J 5 bases; bases outside gene matches: 7. CDR1 SNHLY and CDR2 FYNNEI come from the germline V gene. The CDR3 bases are TGTGCCAGCAGTGGGGACAGCCACGCATATGGCTACACCTTC. Translating it yields CASSGDSHAYGYTF.

This clone turned up a few times. J is TRBJ1-2 and V is TRBV30; 8 bases are shared with TRBD1. The CDR3 is 13 residues long. After removal of 5 bases from V and 4 bases from J, the junction contained 6 bases not matched to a gene. Germline CDR1 GTSNPN, CDR2 SVGIG (reference sequence). CDR3 amino acids: CAWATGGGYGYTF. Written as DNA, the CDR3 is TGTGCCTGGGCCACAGGGGGTGGCTATGGCTACACCTTC.

The table lists this clone with a few counts. This chain uses TRBV2 with TRBJ2-5, with 7 bases identical to TRBD2. V lost 6 bases, J lost 2 bases, and 18 bases stayed unmatched. CDR1 and CDR2 from the germline V gene are SNHLY and FYNNEI. This CDR3 spans 18 amino acids. The CDR3 bases are TGTGCCAGCAGGACCCTACCCATGCTAGCGGCGTTTCAAGAGACCCAGTACTTC. Translated, it gives CASRTLPMLAAFQETQYF.

A few counts support this clone. The sample holds other DNA sequences that translate to the same CDR3. The V call is TRBV30, the J call TRBJ1-1, with D uncertain. The CDR3 is 11 residues long. Germline values: CDR1 GTSNPN, CDR2 SVGIG (reference sequence). Trimming stripped 4 bases from V and 2 bases from J, with 5 bases between. Here the CDR3 reads CAWIKNTEAFF. As DNA, the CDR3 is TGTGCCTGGATCAAAAACACTGAAGCTTTCTTT.

The V call is TRBV4-3, the J call TRBJ2-5; 7 positions agree with TRBD2. V dropped 0 bases and J dropped 9; count of bases not matched to a gene: 7. CDR1 is LGHNA, CDR2 YSLEER, per germline. The CDR3 runs 14 residues. The CDR3 DNA sequence: TGCGCCAGCAGCCAAGATATGGCGGGAGTCTCCCAGTACTTC. Its translation is CASSQDMAGVSQYF.

The chain recombines TRBV6-5 with TRBJ2-1; the D is unclear. V was clipped by 0 bases and J by 3 bases, with 12 bases between them. There are 16 residues in the CDR3. Germline values: CDR1 MNHEY, CDR2 SVGAGI. The CDR3 nucleotides are TGTGCCAGCAGTTACTCGCAGGTCCAGAACTACAATGAGCAGTTCTTC. Protein: CASSYSQVQNYNEQFF.

This chain uses TRBV5-1 with TRBJ1-2; 8 positions match TRBD1. The CDR3 extends over 13 amino acids. The germline V gene encodes CDR1 SGHRS and CDR2 YFSETQ. Trimming cost V 4 bases and J 7 bases; bases outside gene matches: 6. CDR3 sequence: CASSDGQGSGYTF. The CDR3, as DNA: TGCGCCAGCAGCGATGGACAGGGCTCTGGCTACACCTTC.

The chain carries TRBV25-1 and TRBJ2-1, with a weak D call TRBD2 (6 bases). This CDR3 comprises 16 residues. V was trimmed by 6 bases and J by 0 bases, leaving 15 bases between them. Germline V gives CDR1 MGHDK, CDR2 SYGVNS. The DNA for the CDR3 is TGTGCCAGCAGCGCCTCTAGCGCCCCCTCCTACAATGAGCAGTTCTTC. This encodes CASSASSAPSYNEQFF.

V usage is TRBV7-6 and J usage is TRBJ2-7, with 12 bases aligning to TRBD1. CDR1 and CDR2 (germline): SGHVS, FNYEAQ. V was pared by 2 bases and J by 6 bases, with 14 bases of the junction left unmatched. This CDR3 contains 18 residues. The CDR3 reads CASSLRSFSGTGGVEQYF. In DNA form, the CDR3 reads TGTGCCAGCAGCTTAAGGTCGTTTTCCGGGACAGGGGGCGTCGAGCAGTACTTC.

This clone came up a few times. The chain is built from TRBV12-5 and TRBJ2-5; TRBD2 matches at 8 bases. The V segment lost 0 bases and the J segment 5 bases; nucleotides outside the gene matches: 11. Germline values: CDR1 LGHNT, CDR2 FRNRAP. This CDR3 comprises 17 residues. Here the CDR3 reads CASGLVRIAGIQETQYF. The CDR3 DNA is TGTGCTAGTGGTTTGGTACGAATAGCGGGAATCCAGGAGACCCAGTACTTC.

This chain joins TRBV10-3 and TRBJ2-4; D is perhaps TRBD1 (6 bases). Trimming cost V 0 bases and J 0 bases, with 9 bases left between them. This CDR3 spans 16 amino acids. The germline gives CDR1 ENHRY, CDR2 SYGVKD. In DNA, the CDR3 is TGTGCCATCAGTGAGTCAACAGGGCTAGCCAAAAACATTCAGTACTTC. Amino acid sequence: CAISESTGLAKNIQYF.

This clone has only a few counts. This rearrangement joins TRBV27 to TRBJ2-3, with 7 nucleotides matching TRBD1. The length of the CDR3 is 15 residues. Germline CDR1 MNHEY, CDR2 SMNVEV (reference sequence). Trimming at V came to 5 bases and at J to 4 bases, leaving 9 bases not matched to a gene. This CDR3 is CASSLTRDRADTQYF. The CDR3 nucleotides read TGTGCCAGCAGTCTCACCAGGGACAGAGCAGATACGCAGTATTTT.

This clone has more than one count but fewer than ten. The chain uses TRBV19 and TRBJ1-5; tentatively, D is TRBD1 (5 bases). In germline, CDR1 is LNHDA, CDR2 SQIVND (reference sequence). The CDR3 contains 12 residues. The V and J ends lost 9 bases and 7 bases respectively, with 13 bases between them. Here the CDR3 reads CASPTAEQPQHF. The CDR3 bases are TGTGCCAGCCCGACAGCTGAACAGCCCCAGCATTTT.

This clone has just a few counts. This rearrangement joins TRBV15 to TRBJ2-7, with D unresolved. The CDR3 is 15 residues long. CDR1 and CDR2 from the germline V gene are LNHNV and YYDKDF (reference sequence). Trimming shortened V by 1 base and J by 3 bases, and 13 bases separated the two germline ends. CDR3 sequence: CATSRVTSAHYEQYF. In DNA, the CDR3 is TGTGCCACCAGCAGAGTTACCAGCGCACACTACGAGCAGTACTTC.

The rearrangement uses TRBV19 and TRBJ2-2; 8 positions match TRBD2. V dropped 8 bases and J dropped 6; count of bases not matched to a gene: 8. Germline CDR1 is LNHDA and CDR2 is SQIVND (reference sequence). The CDR3 is 14 amino acids. CDR3 in amino acids: CASDGRARAGELFF. CDR3 bases: TGTGCCAGTGACGGGAGGGCCCGGGCCGGGGAGCTGTTTTTT.

The chain carries TRBV19 and TRBJ1-2; D might be TRBD1 (5 bases). Deletions cut 8 bases from V and 6 bases from J, with 10 bases between. CDR3 size: 11 residues. Germline CDR1 is LNHDA and CDR2 is SQIVND (reference sequence). The CDR3 is CASRRGDGYTF. CDR3 coding DNA: TGTGCCAGTCGGAGGGGTGATGGCTACACCTTC.

J is TRBJ1-2 and V is TRBV30, with TRBD1 as a possible D gene (6 bases). V was clipped by 3 bases and J by 1 base, with 18 bases between them. CDR3 length: 16 amino acids. Germline values: CDR1 GTSNPN, CDR2 SVGIG (reference sequence). The CDR3 nucleotides are TGTGCCTGGAGGGAATCGTTCAGGGGCCGTAACTATGGCTACACCTTC. Its translation: CAWRESFRGRNYGYTF.

This clone turned up a few times. The V and J genes are TRBV5-1 and TRBJ2-5; 11 nucleotides agree with TRBD2. Germline-derived CDR1 and CDR2 are SGHRS and YFSETQ. This CDR3 is 14 amino acids long. With 4 bases clipped from V and 4 bases from J, the junction kept 3 bases outside the gene matches. The CDR3 reads CASSQGLAAETQYF. The CDR3 bases are TGCGCCAGCAGCCAGGGACTAGCGGCAGAGACCCAGTACTTC.

This clone was seen more than once but under ten times. The rearrangement uses TRBV28 and TRBJ2-7, with TRBD2 identical over 7 bases. CDR1 is MDHEN and CDR2 is SYDVKM in the germline V gene. The CDR3 totals 15 residues. The junction had 10 bases not matched to a gene; V was cut back by 4 bases and J by 4 bases. This CDR3 reads CASSSPSGMVYEQYF. The CDR3 DNA is TGTGCCAGCAGTTCCCCAAGCGGGATGGTTTACGAGCAGTACTTC.